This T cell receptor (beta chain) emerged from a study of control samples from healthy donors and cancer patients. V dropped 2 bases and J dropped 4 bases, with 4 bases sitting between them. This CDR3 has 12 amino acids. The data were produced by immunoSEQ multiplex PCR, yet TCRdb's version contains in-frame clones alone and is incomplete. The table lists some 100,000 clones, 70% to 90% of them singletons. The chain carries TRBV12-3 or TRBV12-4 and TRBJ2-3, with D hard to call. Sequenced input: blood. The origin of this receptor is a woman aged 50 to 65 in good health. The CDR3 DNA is TGTGCCAGCAGTTTACGGGCAGATACGCAGTATTTT. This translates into CASSLRADTQYF.